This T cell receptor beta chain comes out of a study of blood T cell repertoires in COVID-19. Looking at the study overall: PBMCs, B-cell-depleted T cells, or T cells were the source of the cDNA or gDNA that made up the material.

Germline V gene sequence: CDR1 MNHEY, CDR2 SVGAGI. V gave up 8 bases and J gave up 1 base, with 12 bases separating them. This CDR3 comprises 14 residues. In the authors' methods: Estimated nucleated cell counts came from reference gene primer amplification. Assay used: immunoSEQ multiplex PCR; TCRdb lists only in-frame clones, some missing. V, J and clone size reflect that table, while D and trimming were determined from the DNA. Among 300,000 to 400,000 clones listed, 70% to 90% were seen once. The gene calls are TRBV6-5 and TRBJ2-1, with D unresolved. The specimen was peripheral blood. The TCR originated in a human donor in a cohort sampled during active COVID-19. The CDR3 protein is CASGSLPSYNEQFF. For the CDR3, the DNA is TGTGCCAGCGGTAGCCTTCCTTCCTACAATGAGCAGTTCTTC.